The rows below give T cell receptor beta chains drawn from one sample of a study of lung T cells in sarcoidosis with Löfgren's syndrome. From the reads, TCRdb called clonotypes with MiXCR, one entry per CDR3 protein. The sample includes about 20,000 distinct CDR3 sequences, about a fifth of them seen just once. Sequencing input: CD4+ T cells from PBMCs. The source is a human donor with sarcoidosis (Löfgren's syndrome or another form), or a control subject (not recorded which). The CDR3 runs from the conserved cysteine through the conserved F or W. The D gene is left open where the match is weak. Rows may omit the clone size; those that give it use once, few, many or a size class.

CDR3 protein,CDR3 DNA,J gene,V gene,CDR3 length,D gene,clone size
CANSLGPLNEQYF,TGTGCCAACAGTTTGGGCCCACTGAACGAGCAGTACTTC,TRBJ2-7,TRBV6-6,13,-,-
CASSQDRGTQYF,TGCGCCAGCAGCCAAGATAGGGGGACACAGTACTTC,TRBJ2-5,TRBV4-3,12,-,many
CASSPLPAQETQYF,TGTGCCAGCTCACCATTGCCAGCGCAAGAGACCCAGTACTTC,TRBJ2-5,TRBV18,14,-,many
CASRRQGVTALYNEQFF,TGTGCCAGCAGAAGACAGGGGGTAACGGCCCTCTACAATGAGCAGTTCTTC,TRBJ2-1,TRBV6-1,17,TRBD1,many
CASSLAADYNSPLRF,TGTGCCAGCAGTTTGGCGGCGGACTATAATTCACCCCTCCGCTTT,TRBJ1-6,TRBV28,15,-,once
CASRPLGRTNTEAFF,TGCGCCAGCCGCCCTCTAGGACGGACGAACACTGAAGCTTTCTTT,TRBJ1-1,TRBV5-1,15,-,many
CASSQEGGHTDTQYF,TGTGCCAGCAGCCAAGAGGGCGGGCACACAGATACGCAGTATTTT,TRBJ2-3,TRBV4-2,15,-,-
CASSGTGGYSNQPRHF,TGTGCCAGCAGTGGTACAGGCGGCTATAGCAATCAGCCCCGGCATTTT,TRBJ1-5,TRBV6-1,16,-,-
CASSLVSTGVNTDTQYF,TGTGCCAGCAGCTTAGTTTCTACGGGGGTGAACACAGATACGCAGTATTTT,TRBJ2-3,TRBV7-6,17,-,many
CASSLQLDNEQFF,TGTGCCAGCAGCTTACAACTCGACAATGAGCAGTTCTTC,TRBJ2-1,TRBV7-3,13,-,many
CASSQAYEQYF,TGTGCCAGCAGCCAAGCCTACGAGCAGTACTTC,TRBJ2-7,TRBV6-1,11,-,medium-sized
CAIRPGTSVNNEQFF,TGTGCCATCAGGCCCGGGACTAGCGTCAACAATGAGCAGTTCTTC,TRBJ2-1,TRBV10-3,15,TRBD2,many
CASSPTGPTQPQHF,TGTGCCAGCAGCCCAACAGGGCCCACCCAGCCCCAGCATTTT,TRBJ1-5,TRBV28,14,-,many
CASSLRSGYEQYF,TGTGCCAGCAGCTTAAGGAGTGGCTACGAGCAGTACTTC,TRBJ2-7,TRBV7-7,13,-,many
CTSNPQVGGNQPHHF,TGTACCAGCAACCCCCAGGTGGGCGGAAATCAGCCCCATCATTTT,TRBJ1-5,TRBV28,15,-,-
CASSYRVIGNTIYF,TGTGCCAGCAGTTACAGGGTGATCGGAAACACCATATATTTT,TRBJ1-3,TRBV28,14,-,-
CASSGVAGTGELFF,TGTGCCAGCAGTGGGGTTGCAGGCACCGGGGAGCTGTTTTTT,TRBJ2-2,TRBV6-1,14,-,medium-sized
CASSLGTASDTQYF,TGTGCCAGCAGCCTTGGGACAGCGTCCGATACGCAGTATTTT,TRBJ2-3,TRBV7-2,14,TRBD1,many
CASRDDRATQYF,TGTGCCAGCAGGGATGACAGGGCTACGCAGTATTTT,TRBJ2-3,TRBV12-3/TRBV12-4,12,TRBD1,many
CASSWGTDNQPQHF,TGTGCCAGCAGTTGGGGGACAGACAATCAGCCCCAGCATTTT,TRBJ1-5,TRBV12-3/TRBV12-4,14,TRBD1,many
CASRPLRGYNEQFF,TGTGCCAGCAGACCCCTTAGAGGGTACAATGAGCAGTTCTTC,TRBJ2-1,TRBV6-1,14,-,medium-sized
CAISDKTSGSTDTQYF,TGTGCCATCAGCGATAAGACTAGCGGGAGCACAGATACGCAGTATTTT,TRBJ2-3,TRBV10-3,16,TRBD2,-
CSVWAVNTGAFF,TGCAGCGTTTGGGCAGTGAACACTGGAGCTTTCTTT,TRBJ1-1,TRBV29-1,12,-,-
CASSEYGEGDYGYTF,TGTGCCAGCAGTGAATATGGCGAAGGGGACTATGGCTACACCTTC,TRBJ1-2,TRBV25-1,15,-,medium-sized
CASSPGHTSVRNTIYF,TGTGCCAGCAGCCCAGGACACACCTCTGTTCGAAACACCATATATTTT,TRBJ1-3,TRBV5-5,16,-,-
CASSLGTGRQETQYF,TGTGCCAGCAGCTTGGGGACAGGGAGGCAAGAGACCCAGTACTTC,TRBJ2-5,TRBV5-4,15,TRBD1,many
CSAGATRGRQDYGYTF,TGCAGTGCTGGAGCGACCAGGGGCAGACAGGACTATGGCTACACCTTC,TRBJ1-2,TRBV20-1,16,-,-
CASRRDRAYNEQFF,TGTGCCAGCAGGCGAGACAGGGCCTACAATGAGCAGTTCTTC,TRBJ2-1,TRBV27,14,TRBD1,medium-sized
CASSLFIGWDEQYF,TGTGCCAGCAGTTTATTCATTGGGTGGGACGAGCAGTACTTC,TRBJ2-7,TRBV28,14,-,medium-sized
CSAREPGSPYEQYF,TGCAGTGCTAGAGAACCGGGCAGCCCCTACGAGCAGTACTTC,TRBJ2-7,TRBV20-1,14,-,many
CASDRDRTTTNTEAFF,TGTGCCAGCGACCGTGACCGAACCACTACGAACACTGAAGCTTTCTTT,TRBJ1-1,TRBV6-1,16,-,medium-sized
CASSSGQGIDEQFF,TGTGCCAGCAGCTCCGGACAGGGGATCGATGAGCAGTTCTTC,TRBJ2-1,TRBV7-2,14,TRBD1,many
CASGTGSNQPQHF,TGTGCCAGCGGGACAGGTTCCAATCAGCCCCAGCATTTT,TRBJ1-5,TRBV2,13,TRBD1,many
CASSLTAAFGTEGSQPQHF,TGTGCCAGCAGTTTAACCGCAGCTTTCGGGACAGAGGGCAGTCAGCCCCAGCATTTT,TRBJ1-5,TRBV27,19,TRBD1,-
CASSKRTSGNNEQFF,TGTGCCAGCAGTAAACGGACTAGCGGAAACAATGAGCAGTTCTTC,TRBJ2-1,TRBV2,15,TRBD2,many
CAWQTSFTGELFF,TGTGCCTGGCAGACTAGTTTCACCGGGGAGCTGTTTTTT,TRBJ2-2,TRBV30,13,-,-
CASSLRAGRTGTYEQYF,TGTGCCAGCAGTTTAAGGGCTGGTCGGACAGGGACCTACGAGCAGTACTTC,TRBJ2-7,TRBV12-3/TRBV12-4,17,TRBD1,many
CASSSSSGGAHEQFF,TGTGCCAGCAGTTCCTCTAGCGGGGGGGCACATGAGCAGTTCTTC,TRBJ2-1,TRBV28,15,TRBD2,medium-sized
CSVLSNVGTEAFF,TGCAGCGTACTATCGAACGTGGGCACTGAAGCTTTCTTT,TRBJ1-1,TRBV29-1,13,-,many
CASSRAFTGAASSYGYTF,TGTGCCAGCAGCCGGGCCTTTACCGGGGCAGCCTCCTCCTATGGCTACACCTTC,TRBJ1-2,TRBV3-1,18,-,-
CASSSGTSGIYTQYF,TGTGCCAGTAGTTCCGGGACTAGCGGGATCTATACGCAGTATTTT,TRBJ2-3,TRBV19,15,TRBD2,many
CASSLAPGPPGAQYF,TGTGCCAGCAGTTTAGCTCCCGGGCCCCCCGGGGCCCAGTACTTC,TRBJ2-5,TRBV12-3/TRBV12-4,15,-,many
CASSHRGSTGELFF,TGTGCCAGCAGCCACAGGGGTAGCACCGGGGAGCTGTTTTTT,TRBJ2-2,TRBV7-9,14,TRBD1,few
CSARGQLETQYF,TGCAGTGCTAGAGGACAGCTAGAGACCCAGTACTTC,TRBJ2-5,TRBV20-1,12,-,medium-sized
CASSLAPTSGGGQETQYF,TGTGCCAGCAGCTTAGCCCCGACTAGCGGGGGAGGCCAAGAGACCCAGTACTTC,TRBJ2-5,TRBV7-2,18,TRBD2,many
CASSPLPRGQEGYGYTF,TGTGCCAGCAGCCCATTACCGAGGGGACAGGAAGGGTATGGCTACACCTTC,TRBJ1-2,TRBV11-2,17,TRBD1,-
CASSLGNVGLNTEAFF,TGTGCCAGCAGCTTGGGTAACGTCGGACTTAACACTGAAGCTTTCTTT,TRBJ1-1,TRBV5-4,16,-,-
CASSDWAGDNEQFF,TGTGCCAGCAGTGACTGGGCAGGGGACAATGAGCAGTTCTTC,TRBJ2-1,TRBV2,14,-,many
CASREQGQLNQPQHF,TGTGCCAGCAGAGAACAGGGACAGTTGAATCAGCCCCAGCATTTT,TRBJ1-5,TRBV12-3/TRBV12-4,15,TRBD1,many
CASSPQGNVNTEAFF,TGTGCCAGCAGCCCCCAGGGGAACGTTAACACTGAAGCTTTCTTT,TRBJ1-1,TRBV12-3/TRBV12-4,15,-,many
CASSLAAGGSQETQYF,TGCGCCAGCAGCTTGGCAGCGGGGGGCTCTCAAGAGACCCAGTACTTC,TRBJ2-5,TRBV5-1,16,TRBD2,-
CASSPRTGYGEAFF,TGTGCCAGCAGCCCACGGACAGGGTACGGTGAGGCTTTCTTT,TRBJ1-1,TRBV11-1,14,TRBD1,-
CASSSLGGYEQYF,TGTGCCAGCAGTTCCCTTGGGGGATACGAGCAGTACTTC,TRBJ2-7,TRBV6-1,13,-,medium-sized
CASSFNSGETQYF,TGTGCCAGCAGTTTTAATAGCGGGGAGACCCAGTACTTC,TRBJ2-5,TRBV12-3/TRBV12-4,13,TRBD2,many
CSVRWGVPIGLIPREQYF,TGCAGCGTCCGGTGGGGGGTACCGATCGGGCTTATCCCGAGAGAGCAGTACTTC,TRBJ2-7,TRBV29-1,18,-,many
CASSLDSAGGNTIYF,TGTGCCAGCAGCTTGGACAGTGCGGGGGGAAACACCATATATTTT,TRBJ1-3,TRBV5-4,15,-,many
CASSQTHYLKPQHF,TGTGCCAGTAGTCAAACTCACTACCTCAAGCCCCAGCATTTT,TRBJ1-5,TRBV19,14,-,many